Below are 18 T cell receptor beta chains sequenced from a single sample in a study of radiation and T cells in renal cell carcinoma. The time point is: blood 4 weeks post-SBRT, at nephrectomy. The treatment is: 15 Gy SBRT to primary tumor, nephrectomy 4 weeks later. Produced via immunoSEQ multiplex PCR; TCRdb's table is partial and in-frame only. The data contain about 43,000 clones, 70% to 85% of them singletons. The sample consisted of blood, taken from a patient whose treatment included radiotherapy and nephrectomy. These receptors were taken from a woman aged 70 to 79 with renal cell carcinoma.

The J gene is TRBJ1-5, the V gene TRBV10-1; TRBD1 matches 8 bases. Germline V CDR1 and CDR2: WNHNN, SYGVQD (reference sequence). V lost 1 base, J lost 2 bases, and 10 bases stayed unmatched. This CDR3 spans 18 amino acids. The CDR3 coding sequence is TGCGCCAGCAGTGAGTTACAGGGGGGGGATAAGGGCAATCAGCCCCAGCATTTT. This gives the protein CASSELQGGDKGNQPQHF.

This sequence joins TRBV7-6 and TRBJ1-3; D gene unclear. Germline values: CDR1 SGHVS, CDR2 FNYEAQ. The CDR3 has 15 residues. The V end was cut by 5 bases, the J end by 0 bases, with 11 bases between. CDR3 sequence (DNA): TGTGCCAGCAGCATAGAGTCCTACTCTGGAAACACCATATATTTT. Translated, it gives CASSIESYSGNTIYF.

J is TRBJ2-7 and V is TRBV30; TRBD2 agrees at 11 bases. This CDR3 spans 15 amino acids. V was clipped by 2 bases and J by 4 bases; unmatched bases: 7. Germline V CDR1 and CDR2: GTSNPN, SVGIG (reference sequence). This CDR3 reads CAWSRDSGREYEQYF. As DNA, the CDR3 is TGTGCCTGGAGTAGAGATAGCGGGAGGGAATACGAGCAGTACTTC.

In DNA, the CDR3 is TGTGCCAGCAGATTTAGGGAGACCCAGTACTTC. This codes for CASRFRETQYF. V is TRBV7-6 and J is TRBJ2-5; no clear D gene. In germline, CDR1 is SGHVS, CDR2 FNYEAQ. This CDR3 comprises 11 residues. With 6 bases removed from V and 5 bases from J, the gap between germline ends came to 7 bases. The full variable domain, rest sourced from reference TRBV7-6 and TRBJ2-5, is GAGVSQSPRYKVTKRGQDVALRCDPISGHVSLYWYRQALGQGPEFLTYFNYEAQQDKSGLPNDRFSAERPEGSISTLTIQRTEQRDSAMYRCASRFRETQYFGPGTRLLVL.

This rearrangement joins TRBV18 to TRBJ1-5; weak D call: TRBD1 (5 bases). The CDR3 totals 15 residues. Germline V CDR1 and CDR2: KGHSH, LQKENI. Deletions cut 1 base from V and 2 bases from J, with 9 bases between. This CDR3 is CASSPLAQGNQPQHF. DNA of the CDR3: TGTGCCAGCTCACCACTCGCACAGGGCAATCAGCCCCAGCATTTT.

The chain joins TRBV7-9 to TRBJ2-1; 7 nucleotides align to TRBD1. The CDR3 is 18 residues long. Germline CDR1 is SEHNR and CDR2 is FQNEAQ (reference sequence). Trimming at V came to 5 bases and at J to 0 bases, leaving 13 bases not matched to a gene. CDR3 amino acids: CASSPPGQPFSSYNEQFF. As DNA, the CDR3 is TGTGCCAGCAGCCCTCCGGGACAGCCTTTTAGCTCCTACAATGAGCAGTTCTTC.

This chain uses TRBV18 with TRBJ2-1, with D possibly TRBD2 on 7 matching bases. This CDR3 is built from 15 residues. V lost 3 bases to trimming and J lost 3 bases, with 12 bases between them. Per germline, CDR1 KGHSH and CDR2 LQKENI. The CDR3 nucleotides are TGTGCCAGCTCACCGGGGGGGGCTTTCTACAATGAGCAGTTCTTC. Its protein product is CASSPGGAFYNEQFF.

The chain is built from TRBV7-2 and TRBJ2-5; 8 nucleotides line up with TRBD2. The CDR3 is made up of 18 amino acids. Losses at the gene ends were 4 bases for V and 3 bases for J; bases not matched to a gene: 16. In germline, CDR1 is SGHTA, CDR2 FQGNSA. Here the CDR3 DNA reads TGTGCCAGCAGCTCCCGACTAGCGTCGAACTTACGCGAAGAGACCCAGTACTTC. Translation gives CASSSRLASNLREETQYF.

The chain employs TRBV7-9 and TRBJ1-1, with no clear D. The CDR3 contains 16 residues. V was cut by 5 bases and J by 5 bases, with 21 bases left in between. CDR1 and CDR2 from the germline V gene are SEHNR and FQNEAQ (reference sequence). The CDR3 protein is CASSPSSGGDRTEAFF. The CDR3 nucleotides are TGTGCCAGCAGCCCCTCCTCAGGCGGGGATAGGACTGAAGCTTTCTTT.

By frequency in the sample, this clone is medium-sized. The CDR3 DNA follows: TGTGCCAGCTGGACAGGGGCCTACAATGAGCAGTTCTTC. Its protein is CASWTGAYNEQFF. The chain employs TRBV2 and TRBJ2-1; 9 bases align to TRBD1. CDR1 and CDR2 (germline): SNHLY, FYNNEI. The CDR3 consists of 13 residues. The V gene end was trimmed by 8 bases and the J gene end by 2 bases; junction bases not matched to a gene: 1.

The rearrangement links TRBV18 to TRBJ2-3, with 10 bases lining up with TRBD2. V trimming: 2 bases; J trimming: 5 bases; junction bases outside the gene matches: 7. CDR1 KGHSH and CDR2 LQKENI come from the germline V gene. CDR3 length: 16 residues. CDR3 residues: CASSPGSGGAEDTQYF. CDR3 nucleotide sequence: TGTGCCAGCTCACCAGGAAGCGGGGGGGCGGAAGATACGCAGTATTTT.

The rearrangement uses TRBV5-5 and TRBJ2-7; D is undetermined. The CDR3 contains 14 residues. The germline CDR1 and CDR2 sequences are SGHKS and YYEKEE (reference sequence). The V end was cut by 4 bases, the J end by 2 bases, with 13 bases between. This chain's CDR3 is CASSPAQIAYEQYF. The CDR3 DNA sequence: TGTGCCAGCAGCCCGGCCCAGATTGCCTACGAGCAGTACTTC.

The chain carries TRBV14 and TRBJ2-5; D perhaps matches TRBD1 (5 bases). Looked up from germline, CDR1 is SGHDN and CDR2 is FVKESK. The CDR3 has 15 amino acids. The V end lost 0 bases, the J end lost 4 bases, and 12 bases lay between the germline ends. The chain's CDR3 is CASSQELGPGETQYF. CDR3 DNA: TGTGCCAGCAGCCAAGAGCTGGGGCCAGGAGAGACCCAGTACTTC.

The chain uses TRBV7-8 and TRBJ1-1, with 7 nucleotides matching TRBD1. Losses at the gene ends were 4 bases for V and 3 bases for J; bases not matched to a gene: 2. Germline V CDR1 and CDR2: SGHVS, FQNEAQ. This CDR3 is 13 amino acids long. This CDR3 reads CASSSQGDTEAFF. The DNA of the CDR3 is TGTGCCAGCAGCTCTCAGGGGGACACTGAAGCTTTCTTT.

The chain links TRBV28 to TRBJ2-7; TRBD1 agrees at 9 bases. The CDR3 loop spans 14 amino acids. The germline V gene encodes CDR1 MDHEN and CDR2 SYDVKM. The ends lost 6 bases at V and 7 bases at J; junction bases unmatched: 10. The CDR3 protein is CASSPTGTGREQYF. The CDR3 region has the DNA TGTGCCAGCAGCCCAACCGGGACAGGGCGGGAGCAGTACTTC.

V is TRBV9 and J is TRBJ1-2; D is ambiguous. The CDR3 extends over 15 amino acids. The germline V gene has CDR1 SGDLS and CDR2 YYNGEE. Trimming took off 0 bases at V and 1 base at J, with 10 bases between the two ends. The CDR3 DNA reads TGTGCCAGCAGCGTAGATGGGTCAGATAACTATGGCTACACCTTC. Translation gives CASSVDGSDNYGYTF.

The chain combines TRBV13 with TRBJ2-3; 10 nucleotides align to TRBD2. Germline V gene data show CDR1 as PRHDT and CDR2 as FYEKMQ (reference sequence). V lost 5 bases, J lost 1 base, and 6 bases stayed unmatched. This CDR3 region has 16 residues. This CDR3 is CASSRGLARRTDTQYF. DNA of the CDR3: TGTGCCAGCAGCCGGGGACTAGCGAGACGCACAGATACGCAGTATTTT.

The chain recombines TRBV19 with TRBJ1-5; D call uncertain. Looked up from germline, CDR1 is LNHDA and CDR2 is SQIVND (reference sequence). CDR3 length: 13 amino acids. Trimming stripped 5 bases from V and 3 bases from J, with 8 bases between. CDR3 sequence (DNA): TGTGCCAGTAGTTTCAGAAACAATCAGCCCCAGCATTTT. This gives the protein CASSFRNNQPQHF.